The 22 T cell receptor beta chains below were found in one sample sequenced in a study of blood T cell repertoires in COVID-19. Only in-frame clones appear in the TCRdb table, and some are missing; sequencing was by immunoSEQ multiplex PCR. The sample includes 200,000 to 250,000 clones, about nine tenths of them seen just once. The sample consisted of peripheral blood. Receptor source: a young man who had recovered from COVID-19.

This chain connects TRBV24-1 to TRBJ2-1, with 8 nucleotides matching TRBD1. In germline, CDR1 is KGHDR, CDR2 SFDVKD. The junction had 10 bases not matched to a gene; V was cut back by 4 bases and J by 6 bases. There are 16 residues in the CDR3. DNA of the CDR3: TGTGCCACCAGTGAGTCCGGGACAGGATTGGTCAATGAGCAGTTCTTC. Amino acid sequence: CATSESGTGLVNEQFF.

The rearrangement links TRBV10-2 to TRBJ1-3; D perhaps matches TRBD1 (6 bases). The CDR3 runs to 16 residues. CDR1 and CDR2 from the germline V gene are WSHSY and SAAADI. V was shortened by 0 bases and J by 4 bases, with 13 bases between the two germline ends. CDR3 amino acids: CASSESGRGSGNTIYF. CDR3 DNA: TGCGCCAGCAGTGAGTCCGGCAGGGGATCAGGAAACACCATATATTTT.

This chain links TRBV7-8 with TRBJ2-7, with D possibly TRBD2 on 5 matching bases. The CDR3 runs to 14 residues. Trimming shortened V by 6 bases and J by 0 bases, and 12 bases separated the two germline ends. The germline V gene encodes CDR1 SGHVS and CDR2 FQNEAQ. The CDR3 bases are TGTGCCAGCAGATCAGGAGGTAGCTCCTACGAGCAGTACTTC. This gives the protein CASRSGGSSYEQYF.

The J gene is TRBJ2-2, the V gene TRBV10-1; TRBD2 might be the D (7 bases). The germline V gene has CDR1 WNHNN and CDR2 SYGVQD (reference sequence). V gave up 6 bases and J gave up 5 bases, with 13 bases separating them. This CDR3 region has 14 residues. For the CDR3, the DNA is TGCGCCAGCAGGGGGGGGGCAGTTACCGGGGAGCTGTTTTTT. Encoded protein: CASRGGAVTGELFF.

This chain joins TRBV11-1 and TRBJ2-3, with D perhaps TRBD2 (7 bases). CDR1 SGHAT and CDR2 FQDESV come from the germline V gene (reference sequence). V was shortened by 3 bases and J by 1 base, with 14 bases between the two germline ends. The CDR3 contains 16 residues. CDR3 DNA: TGTGCCAGCAGCTTCTATCGGGGGGCCGGCACAGATACGCAGTATTTT. Translating gives CASSFYRGAGTDTQYF.

The chain carries TRBV6-2 or TRBV6-3 and TRBJ1-2; 8 nucleotides line up with TRBD1. The CDR3 is 14 residues long. The germline CDR1 and CDR2 sequences are MNHEY and SVGEGT. The trim removed 7 bases at V and 2 bases at J, leaving 6 bases unmatched. CDR3 protein: CASTPGQGNYGYTF. CDR3 nucleotides: TGTGCCAGCACCCCCGGACAGGGAAACTATGGCTACACCTTC.

The V and J genes are TRBV7-2 and TRBJ1-2; no firm D call. Per the germline V gene, CDR1 is SGHTA and CDR2 is FQGNSA. Trimming removed 0 bases at V and 8 bases at J, with 13 bases between. The CDR3 is 14 amino acids. CDR3 in amino acids: CASSLAGEGRGYTF. In nucleotides, the CDR3 is TGTGCCAGCAGCTTAGCTGGGGAGGGAAGAGGCTACACCTTC.

This rearrangement joins TRBV27 to TRBJ2-2, with a tentative D call TRBD2 (5 bases). Trimming pared 5 bases from V and 5 bases from J, leaving 12 bases between. The CDR3 runs to 14 residues. Germline CDR1 and CDR2: MNHEY and SMNVEV (reference sequence). The CDR3 here is CASSPRPGTGELFF. CDR3 DNA sequence: TGTGCCAGCAGTCCCCGCCCGGGGACCGGGGAGCTGTTTTTT.

The chain employs TRBV19 and TRBJ2-2, with no clear D. CDR1 is LNHDA, CDR2 SQIVND, per germline (reference sequence). The CDR3 spans 15 residues. Between the trimmed V and J ends, which lost 3 bases and 10 bases, there was a span of 18 bases. The CDR3 DNA reads as TGTGCCAGTAGTATCGCGGTTATAGAGGCTGTGGAGCTGTTTTTT. Encoded protein: CASSIAVIEAVELFF. The full variable domain, in which reference TRBV19 and TRBJ2-2 provide the parts outside the CDR3, is DGGITQSPKYLFRKEGQNVTLSCEQNLNHDAMYWYRQDPGQGLRLIYYSQIVNDFQKGDIAEGYSVSREKKESFPLTVTSAQKNPTAFYLCASSIAVIEAVELFFGEGSRLTVL.

This clone was counted a single time. CDR3 DNA: TGCGCCAGCAGTGACGGGGGTCAAGCGGGCACTGAAGCTTTCTTT. Translated: CASSDGGQAGTEAFF. The rearrangement joins TRBV10-2 to TRBJ1-1; possible D gene TRBD1, 5 bases. There are 15 residues in the CDR3. Trimming shortened V by 3 bases and J by 4 bases, and 15 bases separated the two germline ends. From germline, CDR1 is WSHSY and CDR2 SAAADI.

CDR3 coding DNA: TGTGCCAGTAGTATAGATCAAACAGGGGGTCACTATGGCTACACCTTC. This sequence encodes CASSIDQTGGHYGYTF. The chain links TRBV19 to TRBJ1-2, with 8 bases identical to TRBD1. Germline V lookup: CDR1 LNHDA, CDR2 SQIVND (reference sequence). The CDR3 covers 16 residues. V lost 0 bases to trimming and J lost 3 bases; unmatched junction nucleotides: 6. The full variable domain, rest sourced from reference TRBV19 and TRBJ1-2, is DGGITQSPKYLFRKEGQNVTLSCEQNLNHDAMYWYRQDPGQGLRLIYYSQIVNDFQKGDIAEGYSVSREKKESFPLTVTSAQKNPTAFYLCASSIDQTGGHYGYTFGSGTRLTVV.

The rearrangement joins TRBV24-1 to TRBJ2-1; a possible D gene is TRBD2 (5 bases). Germline V CDR1 and CDR2: KGHDR, SFDVKD. V lost 3 bases and J lost 7, with 9 bases in between. The CDR3 has 13 residues. CDR3 nucleotide sequence: TGTGCCACCAGTGATCCGGGGAAGAATGAGCAGTTCTTC. Its protein product is CATSDPGKNEQFF.

V usage is TRBV5-1 and J usage is TRBJ2-7; 9 positions match TRBD1. V lost 4 bases, J lost 3 bases, and 8 bases stayed unmatched. CDR1 SGHRS and CDR2 YFSETQ come from the germline V gene. This CDR3 is built from 15 residues. CDR3 sequence: CASSTTGTGIYEQYF. The DNA for the CDR3 is TGCGCCAGCAGCACGACCGGGACAGGGATCTACGAGCAGTACTTC.

The chain recombines TRBV19 with TRBJ1-5, with 8 bases that match TRBD1. V shed 3 bases, J shed 2 bases, and the junction held 6 bases outside the gene matches. CDR1 and CDR2 (germline): LNHDA, SQIVND (reference sequence). This CDR3 has 16 residues. DNA for the CDR3: TGTGCCAGTAGTATCCCCGGACAGGGAGGCAATCAGCCCCAGCATTTT. Amino acids: CASSIPGQGGNQPQHF.

The J gene is TRBJ2-2, the V gene TRBV18, with 8 bases matching TRBD1. The CDR3 covers 16 residues. CDR1 and CDR2 from the germline V gene are KGHSH and LQKENI. Unmatched junction bases numbered 9, after V lost 3 bases and J lost 6 bases. CDR3 sequence: CASSPDRDRGAGELFF. The CDR3 DNA reads TGTGCCAGCTCACCGGACAGGGACCGTGGGGCCGGGGAGCTGTTTTTT. Using reference TRBV18 and TRBJ2-2 for the parts outside the CDR3, the full variable domain is NAGVMQNPRHLVRRRGQEARLRCSPMKGHSHVYWYRQLPEEGLKFMVYLQKENIIDESGMPKERFSAEFPKEGPSILRIQQVVRGDSAAYFCASSPDRDRGAGELFFGEGSRLTVL.

The gene calls are TRBV6-5 and TRBJ2-7; possible D gene TRBD2, 5 bases. The V end was cut by 11 bases, the J end by 2 bases, with 13 bases between. In germline, CDR1 is MNHEY, CDR2 SVGAGI. The CDR3 consists of 12 residues. CDR3 sequence reads: CAGGPAAYEQYF. In DNA, the CDR3 is TGTGCCGGAGGACCAGCCGCCTACGAGCAGTACTTC.

The genes are TRBV5-4 and TRBJ2-7, with 9 bases matching TRBD2. V lost 0 bases and J lost 4; bases outside the gene matches: 11. This CDR3 has 17 amino acids. Germline assignment: CDR1 SGHNT and CDR2 YYREEE (reference sequence). CDR3 protein: CASSLAPGGGAQYEQYF. CDR3 nucleotides: TGTGCCAGCAGCTTGGCCCCTGGCGGGGGGGCTCAATACGAGCAGTACTTC.

The rearrangement links TRBV27 to TRBJ2-1; TRBD2 is a possible D gene (7 bases). Germline V CDR1 and CDR2: MNHEY, SMNVEV (reference sequence). The CDR3 extends over 13 amino acids. The V end lost 6 bases, the J end lost 7 bases, and 13 bases lay between the germline ends. The CDR3 reads CASRRGGANEQFF. The CDR3 DNA follows: TGTGCCAGCAGGAGGGGGGGGGCGAATGAGCAGTTCTTC.

Only one count was recorded for this clone. For the CDR3, the DNA is TGCGCCAGCAGCCGGGAAGGGCCCTCGGCAGATACGCAGTATTTT. The encoded protein is CASSREGPSADTQYF. V and J are TRBV5-1 and TRBJ2-3; TRBD2 might be the D (5 bases). The CDR3 extends over 15 amino acids. Germline CDR1 is SGHRS and CDR2 is YFSETQ. Trimming shortened V by 4 bases and J by 4 bases, and 16 bases separated the two germline ends.

The CDR3 DNA reads TGTGCCAGGCGGACAGGGTTAAATGGCTACACCTTC. This sequence encodes CARRTGLNGYTF. This chain joins TRBV27 and TRBJ1-2; 8 bases fit TRBD1. V was clipped by 9 bases and J by 6 bases; unmatched bases: 6. The CDR3 contains 12 residues. Looked up from germline, CDR1 is MNHEY and CDR2 is SMNVEV (reference sequence).

J is TRBJ2-3 and V is TRBV7-2; 10 bases map to TRBD2. The CDR3 runs to 15 residues. Germline CDR1 SGHTA, CDR2 FQGNSA. The V and J ends lost 6 bases and 2 bases, in that order; junction bases with no gene match: 5. The CDR3 reads CASSLAGVHTDTQYF. The CDR3 nucleotides are TGTGCCAGCAGTCTAGCGGGGGTACACACAGATACGCAGTATTTT.

The chain joins TRBV4-3 to TRBJ1-6; 11 bases agree with TRBD1. Germline assignment: CDR1 LGHNA and CDR2 YSLEER. With 4 bases clipped from V and 13 bases from J, the junction kept 12 bases outside the gene matches. The CDR3 sequence is 16 residues long. This CDR3 is CASSPEPGTGGGPLHF. Here the CDR3 DNA reads TGCGCCAGCAGCCCCGAACCCGGGACAGGGGGAGGGCCCCTCCACTTT.